This T cell receptor (beta chain) was obtained from a study of blood T cell repertoires in COVID-19. This clone was seen repeatedly, ten times or more. Between the trimmed V and J ends, which lost 6 bases and 0 bases, there was a span of 9 bases. This CDR3 contains 14 residues. CDR1 and CDR2 from the germline V gene are MNHEY and SVGAGI. Some clones are missing from TCRdb's copy, which holds only in-frame ones; the method was immunoSEQ multiplex PCR. The sample carries about 71,000 clones, 82% recorded once. V and J are TRBV6-5 and TRBJ1-3; the D gene is possibly TRBD1 (5 bases). Sequencing was carried out using peripheral blood. This TCR derives from an elderly woman with acute or convalescent COVID-19. The CDR3 bases are TGTGCCAGCAGCCGGGACTTCTCTGGAAACACCATATATTTT. Translating it yields CASSRDFSGNTIYF.